This T cell receptor beta chain was obtained from a study of blood T cells in healthy people across ages. Points from the study as a whole: The lack of PBMC sorting stopped any conclusive naive versus antigen-experienced comparison. Changes in expanded clonotypes were possibly confounded, as the CMV status of donors was unknown. While age rose, TCR beta diversity per million T cells dropped in a roughly linear way.

Notes on this clonotype: No antigen is known for it.

Next came a second PCR, run for about 7 to 11 cycles, which used a sample-barcoded 5' primer along with a J-beta primer mix. A template-switch adaptor containing 12 random nucleotides labeled each cDNA molecule. TCRdb re-called the 5' RACE reads through MiXCR, storing one row per CDR3 protein. This sample yields 1.5 million or so distinct CDR3 sequences, of which approximately 42% are seen a single time; approximately 7.9% belongs to the top ten. Trimming cost V 6 bases and J 6 bases, with 16 bases left between them. Germline V gene lookup returns CDR1 SGHTA and CDR2 FQGNSA. The CDR3 contains 14 residues.

Sequenced sample: blood. The chain couples TRBV7-2 to TRBJ2-3, with D unclear. This TCR was recovered from a woman under 30 in good health. The CDR3 bases are TGTGCCAGCAGTCCAGCCCCCGTACTGGATACGCAGTATTTT. Protein product: CASSPAPVLDTQYF.